The 27 T cell receptor beta chains below all came from one sample that was sequenced in a study of cytomegalovirus exposure and HLA in healthy donors. Profiled with immunoSEQ multiplex PCR; TCRdb holds only in-frame clones, not every one. Here the sample spans tens of thousands of clones, approximately 90% being singletons. The specimen sequenced was PBMCs. The source of these receptors is a woman between 18 and 29 years old in good health and CMV-seronegative.

The rearrangement links TRBV7-3 to TRBJ2-7; possibly TRBD2 for D (5 bases). CDR3 length equals 13 residues. V shed 3 bases and J shed 6 bases, with 12 bases lying between them. In germline, CDR1 is SGHTA, CDR2 FQGTGA. CDR3 residues: CASSFLAGAEQYF. Here the CDR3 DNA reads TGTGCCAGCAGCTTTTTGGCGGGTGCCGAGCAGTACTTC.

This clone showed up just a few times. The chain carries TRBV28 and TRBJ1-1, with D hard to call. The CDR3 contains 11 residues. V was trimmed by 4 bases and J by 10 bases, leaving 10 bases between them. Germline-derived CDR1 and CDR2 are MDHEN and SYDVKM. CDR3 region: CASSWSTRAFF. CDR3 DNA sequence: TGTGCCAGCAGTTGGTCCACCAGAGCTTTCTTT.

V is TRBV7-2 and J is TRBJ2-7, with 9 bases that match TRBD2. Germline CDR1 and CDR2: SGHTA and FQGNSA. The CDR3 contains 15 residues. With 5 bases clipped from V and 2 bases from J, the junction kept 7 bases outside the gene matches. CDR3 loop: CASSRGLAQTYEQYF. CDR3 bases: TGTGCCAGCAGCCGGGGACTAGCACAAACCTACGAGCAGTACTTC.

This clone showed up just once. The chain uses TRBV30 and TRBJ1-3; TRBD1 is a possible D gene (6 bases). Trimming cost V 0 bases and J 0 bases, with 9 bases left between them. Germline CDR1 GTSNPN, CDR2 SVGIG (reference sequence). This CDR3 comprises 15 residues. The CDR3 DNA is TGTGCCTGGAGTGTACAGGGCGCCTCTGGAAACACCATATATTTT. Its protein is CAWSVQGASGNTIYF.

The V and J genes are TRBV7-9 and TRBJ2-7, with D unclear. V lost 5 bases to trimming and J lost 7 bases, with 18 bases between them. This CDR3 region has 14 residues. Germline V gives CDR1 SEHNR, CDR2 FQNEAQ (reference sequence). The DNA of the CDR3 is TGTGCCAGCAGCGAACAGACCTCTATAGGAGAGCAGTACTTC. It translates to CASSEQTSIGEQYF.

The V gene is TRBV27, the J gene TRBJ2-3; tentative D call: TRBD1 (6 bases). Trimming cost V 3 bases and J 0 bases, with 10 bases left between them. The CDR3 runs to 15 residues. Germline V gene lookup returns CDR1 MNHEY and CDR2 SMNVEV (reference sequence). CDR3 protein: CASSFIGGSTDTQYF. CDR3 coding DNA: TGTGCCAGCAGTTTTATAGGGGGAAGCACAGATACGCAGTATTTT.

The V call is TRBV19, the J call TRBJ2-7; 7 nucleotides line up with TRBD2. The CDR3 loop spans 14 amino acids. V lost 5 bases, J lost 4 bases, and 8 bases stayed unmatched. The germline CDR1 and CDR2 sequences are LNHDA and SQIVND (reference sequence). The CDR3 DNA follows: TGTGCCAGTAGTTTAGGGACGGGAGGATACGAGCAGTACTTC. Its protein product is CASSLGTGGYEQYF.

This clone was picked up a small number of times. The V call is TRBV15, the J call TRBJ2-1; TRBD2 might be the D (5 bases). Trimming cost V 6 bases and J 3 bases, with 18 bases left between them. Germline V CDR1 and CDR2: LNHNV, YYDKDF (reference sequence). The CDR3 is 16 amino acids. The CDR3 region is CATRAPDFSFYNEQFF. The DNA of the CDR3 is TGTGCCACCAGGGCCCCGGACTTCTCATTCTACAATGAGCAGTTCTTC.

This sequence joins TRBV27 and TRBJ2-1; TRBD2 matches at 10 bases. Germline values: CDR1 MNHEY, CDR2 SMNVEV (reference sequence). CDR3 length: 16 residues. The junction had 4 bases not matched to a gene; V was cut back by 1 base and J by 4 bases. In nucleotides, the CDR3 is TGTGCCAGCAGTTTATTCCCTAGCGGGAGTTACAATGAGCAGTTCTTC. Translated, it gives CASSLFPSGSYNEQFF.

The rearrangement uses TRBV6-5 and TRBJ2-1; 9 bases map to TRBD1. V shed 6 bases and J 5 bases; nucleotides not matched to a gene: 8. This CDR3 contains 15 residues. Germline V CDR1 and CDR2: MNHEY, SVGAGI. The CDR3 DNA reads as TGTGCCAGCAGCAGGGACAGGGCGTTAAACAATGAGCAGTTCTTC. This codes for CASSRDRALNNEQFF.

The chain uses TRBV5-1 and TRBJ2-5; the match to TRBD2 covers 7 bases. This CDR3 is 14 amino acids long. V lost 0 bases, J lost 5 bases, and 4 bases stayed unmatched. Germline V CDR1 and CDR2: SGHRS, YFSETQ. CDR3 in amino acids: CASSLGGGGETQYF. DNA of the CDR3: TGCGCCAGCAGCTTGGGCGGGGGAGGCGAGACCCAGTACTTC.

This clone has only a few counts. The V gene is TRBV19, the J gene TRBJ2-1, with D perhaps matching TRBD2 (6 bases). Germline values: CDR1 LNHDA, CDR2 SQIVND (reference sequence). The CDR3 runs 13 residues. The V and J ends lost 1 base and 5 bases respectively, with 6 bases between them. CDR3 DNA: TGTGCCAGTAGTATAGGGACTAACAATGAGCAGTTCTTC. Translating it yields CASSIGTNNEQFF.

With regard to this clone: A junction boundary mismatches the germline segment, possibly from a read error. The chain has TRBV11-2 and TRBJ2-7, with 9 bases fitting TRBD2. CDR1 SGHAT and CDR2 FQNNGV come from the germline V gene. This CDR3 is built from 15 residues. The CDR3 protein is CASSLDQREVLEQYF. As DNA, the CDR3 is TGTGCCAGCAGCCTAGATCAGCGGGAGGTACTCGAGCAGTACTTC.

Only one count was recorded for this clone. The chain combines TRBV27 with TRBJ1-5; possible D gene TRBD1, 5 bases. V lost 0 bases and J 4 bases, leaving 13 bases between the germline ends. The germline V gene encodes CDR1 MNHEY and CDR2 SMNVEV (reference sequence). The CDR3 consists of 16 residues. The CDR3 protein is CASSLSVRQPNQPQHF. The CDR3 DNA reads as TGTGCCAGCAGTTTATCGGTGAGACAGCCTAATCAGCCCCAGCATTTT.

The V call is TRBV29-1, the J call TRBJ1-2; possibly TRBD1 for D (6 bases). This CDR3 is 11 amino acids long. Trimming removed 4 bases from V and 8 bases from J, with 11 bases in between. Germline V lookup: CDR1 SQVTM, CDR2 ANQGSEA. The CDR3 nucleotides read TGCAGCGTTGTTAGGACAGTCGGCTACACCTTC. It yields the protein CSVVRTVGYTF.

The chain employs TRBV2 and TRBJ2-7, with D tentatively TRBD2 (5 bases). Trimming cost V 3 bases and J 5 bases, with 14 bases left between them. Germline V gene data show CDR1 as SNHLY and CDR2 as FYNNEI. This CDR3 is built from 14 residues. The CDR3 DNA is TGTGCCAGCAGTGATTCGGGGTTTCGCGACGAGCAGTACTTC. It yields the protein CASSDSGFRDEQYF.

The chain uses TRBV15 and TRBJ2-7; TRBD1 matches 8 bases. The CDR3 contains 13 residues. CDR1 is LNHNV, CDR2 YYDKDF, per germline (reference sequence). V lost 6 bases and J lost 5; bases outside the gene matches: 6. This CDR3 is CATRTGAGDEQYF. The CDR3 DNA reads TGTGCCACCAGGACAGGGGCAGGGGACGAGCAGTACTTC.

The chain carries TRBV6-1 and TRBJ2-2, with TRBD1 identical over 7 bases. The germline V gene encodes CDR1 MNHNS and CDR2 SASEGT. The CDR3 length is 17 residues. The junction had 12 bases not matched to a gene; V was cut back by 3 bases and J by 5 bases. Here the CDR3 DNA reads TGTGCCAGCAGTGACTGGGGTAGAGGGGGCAAGACCGGGGAGCTGTTTTTT. It translates to CASSDWGRGGKTGELFF.

The V and J genes are TRBV29-1 and TRBJ2-1, with TRBD2 identical over 7 bases. Per the germline V gene, CDR1 is SQVTM and CDR2 is ANQGSEA. The CDR3 is made up of 14 amino acids. Trimming at V came to 3 bases and at J to 9 bases, leaving 11 bases not matched to a gene. The CDR3 DNA follows: TGCAGCGTTGAGTCTCGTCGGCTAGCGGTTGAGCAGTTCTTC. The encoded protein is CSVESRRLAVEQFF.

This clone is a singleton in its sample. This rearrangement joins TRBV18 to TRBJ1-2; no clear D. The CDR3 runs to 15 residues. Looked up from germline, CDR1 is KGHSH and CDR2 is LQKENI. The germline V and J ends were trimmed by 3 bases and 6 bases, with 17 bases remaining between them. This CDR3 is CASSPGPLEFDGYTF. The CDR3 nucleotides read TGTGCCAGCTCACCGGGTCCGCTAGAATTTGATGGCTACACCTTC.

V and J are TRBV28 and TRBJ2-7, with D perhaps matching TRBD2 (5 bases). CDR3 size: 14 residues. Trimming left V 8 bases short and J 2 bases short, with 16 bases between. Germline CDR1 reads MDHEN; CDR2 reads SYDVKM. The CDR3 loop reads CASLRSGSPYEQYF. The CDR3 DNA sequence: TGTGCCAGCCTTAGATCGGGGAGCCCCTACGAGCAGTACTTC. Combining the CDR3 with reference TRBV28 and TRBJ2-7 gives the whole variable domain DVKVTQSSRYLVKRTGEKVFLECVQDMDHENMFWYRQDPGLGLRLIYFSYDVKMKEKGDIPEGYSVSREKKERFSLILESASTNQTSMYLCASLRSGSPYEQYFGPGTRLTVT.

V gene TRBV6-6 combines with J gene TRBJ2-1; 9 nucleotides align to TRBD2. From germline, CDR1 is MNHNY and CDR2 SVGAGI (reference sequence). The CDR3 length is 15 residues. J gave up 7 bases and V 0 bases, and 4 bases lay outside the gene matches. CDR3 sequence: CASSYSSGSFNEQFF. The CDR3 DNA is TGTGCCAGCAGTTACTCTAGCGGGAGTTTTAATGAGCAGTTCTTC.

This clone was observed once. The J gene is TRBJ2-3, the V gene TRBV30; 8 positions match TRBD2. Germline V gene data show CDR1 as GTSNPN and CDR2 as SVGIG (reference sequence). The CDR3 is made up of 14 amino acids. Losses at the gene ends were 1 base for V and 3 bases for J; bases not matched to a gene: 3. This CDR3 is CAWSEAGATDTQYF. The CDR3 DNA sequence: TGTGCCTGGAGTGAAGCGGGGGCTACAGATACGCAGTATTTT.

The rearrangement joins TRBV6-4 to TRBJ2-1; 7 bases are a match to TRBD2. J gave up 1 base and V 8 bases, and 8 bases lay outside the gene matches. The CDR3 is 15 amino acids. Germline V CDR1 and CDR2: MRHNA, SNTAGT. CDR3 sequence (DNA): TGTGCCAGCTCGCGGGAGTCTTTTTCCTACAATGAGCAGTTCTTC. Translating it yields CASSRESFSYNEQFF.

The rearrangement links TRBV30 to TRBJ2-1; TRBD2 agrees at 8 bases. There are 15 residues in the CDR3. The V gene's germline CDR1 is GTSNPN and CDR2 SVGIG (reference sequence). The ends lost 2 bases at V and 4 bases at J; junction bases unmatched: 7. CDR3 DNA sequence: TGTGCCTGGAGTAAAGGTAGCGGGGTATACAATGAGCAGTTCTTC. It is translated as CAWSKGSGVYNEQFF.

The chain combines TRBV9 with TRBJ2-1; possibly TRBD1 for D (6 bases). This CDR3 contains 14 residues. The germline gives CDR1 SGDLS, CDR2 YYNGEE. The V end lost 4 bases, the J end lost 6 bases, and 14 bases lay between the germline ends. CDR3 amino acids: CASSRGTRGNEQFF. DNA of the CDR3: TGTGCCAGCAGCAGGGGGACCAGGGGCAATGAGCAGTTCTTC.

This clone was detected once. V gene TRBV28 combines with J gene TRBJ1-2; possible D gene TRBD1, 6 bases. The CDR3 runs 13 residues. Germline V lookup: CDR1 MDHEN, CDR2 SYDVKM. Trimming pared 5 bases from V and 7 bases from J, leaving 14 bases between. The DNA of the CDR3 is TGTGCCAGCAGTCCCAACAGGGAACTTGGCTACACCTTC. Translating gives CASSPNRELGYTF.